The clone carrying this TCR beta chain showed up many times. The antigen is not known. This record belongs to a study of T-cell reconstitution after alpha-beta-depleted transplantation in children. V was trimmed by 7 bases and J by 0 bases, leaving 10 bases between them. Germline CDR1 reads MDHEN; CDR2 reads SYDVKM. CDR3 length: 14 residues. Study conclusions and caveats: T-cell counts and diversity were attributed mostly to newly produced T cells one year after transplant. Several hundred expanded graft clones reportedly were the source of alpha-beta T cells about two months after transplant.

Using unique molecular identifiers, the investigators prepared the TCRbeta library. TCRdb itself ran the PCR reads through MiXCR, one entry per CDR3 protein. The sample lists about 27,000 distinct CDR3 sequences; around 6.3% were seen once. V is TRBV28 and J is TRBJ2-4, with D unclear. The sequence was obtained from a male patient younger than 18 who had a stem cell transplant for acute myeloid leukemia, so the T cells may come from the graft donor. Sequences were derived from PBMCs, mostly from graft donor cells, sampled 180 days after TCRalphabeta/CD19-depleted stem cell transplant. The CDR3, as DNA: TGTGCCAGCACTGCTTTCCTAGCCAAAAACATTCAGTACTTC. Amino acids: CASTAFLAKNIQYF. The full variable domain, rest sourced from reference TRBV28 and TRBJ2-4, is DVKVTQSSRYLVKRTGEKVFLECVQDMDHENMFWYRQDPGLGLRLIYFSYDVKMKEKGDIPEGYSVSREKKERFSLILESASTNQTSMYLCASTAFLAKNIQYFGAGTRLSVL.